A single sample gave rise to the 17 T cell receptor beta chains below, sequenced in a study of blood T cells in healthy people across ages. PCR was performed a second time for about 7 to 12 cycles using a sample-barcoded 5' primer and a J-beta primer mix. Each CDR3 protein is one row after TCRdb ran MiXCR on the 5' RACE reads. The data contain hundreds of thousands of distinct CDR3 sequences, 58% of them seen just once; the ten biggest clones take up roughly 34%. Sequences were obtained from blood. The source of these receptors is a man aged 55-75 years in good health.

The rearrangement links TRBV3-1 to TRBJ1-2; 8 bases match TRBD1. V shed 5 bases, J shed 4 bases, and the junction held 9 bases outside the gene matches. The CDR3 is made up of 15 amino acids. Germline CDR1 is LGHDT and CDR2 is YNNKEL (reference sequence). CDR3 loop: CASSSYPQGGYGYTF. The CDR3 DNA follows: TGTGCCAGCAGCTCCTACCCACAGGGGGGCTATGGCTACACCTTC.

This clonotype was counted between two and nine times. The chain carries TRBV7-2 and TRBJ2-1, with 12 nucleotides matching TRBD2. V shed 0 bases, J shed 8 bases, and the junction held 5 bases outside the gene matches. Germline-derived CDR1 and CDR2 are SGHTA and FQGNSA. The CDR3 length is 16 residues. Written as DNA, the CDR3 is TGTGCCAGCAGCTTAGCGGGGACTAGCGGGTGGGATGAGCAGTTCTTC. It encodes CASSLAGTSGWDEQFF.

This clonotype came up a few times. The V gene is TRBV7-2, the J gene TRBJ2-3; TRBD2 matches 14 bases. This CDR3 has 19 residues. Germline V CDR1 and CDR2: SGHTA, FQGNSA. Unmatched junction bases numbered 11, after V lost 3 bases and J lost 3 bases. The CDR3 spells CASSLGTSGGRRGTDTQYF. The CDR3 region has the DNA TGTGCCAGCAGCTTGGGGACTAGCGGGGGCCGGAGAGGAACAGATACGCAGTATTTT. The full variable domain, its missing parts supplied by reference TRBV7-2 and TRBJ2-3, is GAGVSQSPSNKVTEKGKDVELRCDPISGHTALYWYRQSLGQGLEFLIYFQGNSAPDKSGLPSDRFSAERTGGSVSTLTIQRTQQEDSAVYLCASSLGTSGGRRGTDTQYFGPGTRLTVL.

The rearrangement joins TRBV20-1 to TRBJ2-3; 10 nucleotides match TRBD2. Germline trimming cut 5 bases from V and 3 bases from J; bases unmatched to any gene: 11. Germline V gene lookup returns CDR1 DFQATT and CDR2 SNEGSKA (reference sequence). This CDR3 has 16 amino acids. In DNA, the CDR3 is TGCAGTGCTGCCGCTAGCGGGGGCCCGGGGACAGATACGCAGTATTTT. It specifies CSAAASGGPGTDTQYF.

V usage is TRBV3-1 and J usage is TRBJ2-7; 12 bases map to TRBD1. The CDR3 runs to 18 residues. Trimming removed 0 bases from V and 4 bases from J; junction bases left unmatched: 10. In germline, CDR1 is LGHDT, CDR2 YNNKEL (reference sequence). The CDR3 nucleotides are TGTGCCAGCAGCCAAGATGGGGACAGGGGGCTTTCGCTTTACGAGCAGTACTTC. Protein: CASSQDGDRGLSLYEQYF.

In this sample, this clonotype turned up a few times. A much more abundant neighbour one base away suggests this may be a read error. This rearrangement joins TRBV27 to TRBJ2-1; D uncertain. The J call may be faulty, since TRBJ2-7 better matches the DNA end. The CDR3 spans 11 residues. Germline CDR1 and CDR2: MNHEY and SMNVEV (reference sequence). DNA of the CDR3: TGTGCCAGCAGGGGTTACAATGAGCAGTACTTC. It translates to CASRGYNEQYF.

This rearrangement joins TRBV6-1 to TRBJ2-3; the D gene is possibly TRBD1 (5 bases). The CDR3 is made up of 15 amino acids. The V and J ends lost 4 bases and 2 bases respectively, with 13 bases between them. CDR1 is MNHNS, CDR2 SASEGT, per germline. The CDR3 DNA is TGTGCCAGCAGTGTTGGGGCTAGTTCCACAGATACGCAGTATTTT. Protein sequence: CASSVGASSTDTQYF.

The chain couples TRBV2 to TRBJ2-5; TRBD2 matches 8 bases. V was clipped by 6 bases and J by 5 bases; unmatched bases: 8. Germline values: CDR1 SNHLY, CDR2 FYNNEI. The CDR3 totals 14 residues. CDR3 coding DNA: TGTGCCAGCAGGCTGGAGCGGGGGTCGGAGACCCAGTACTTC. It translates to CASRLERGSETQYF.

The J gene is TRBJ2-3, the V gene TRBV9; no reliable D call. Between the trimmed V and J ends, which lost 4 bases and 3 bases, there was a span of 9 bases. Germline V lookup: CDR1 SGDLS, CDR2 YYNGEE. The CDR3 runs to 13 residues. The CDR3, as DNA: TGTGCCAGCAGCCCCTGGCGGACAGATACGCAGTATTTT. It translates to CASSPWRTDTQYF.

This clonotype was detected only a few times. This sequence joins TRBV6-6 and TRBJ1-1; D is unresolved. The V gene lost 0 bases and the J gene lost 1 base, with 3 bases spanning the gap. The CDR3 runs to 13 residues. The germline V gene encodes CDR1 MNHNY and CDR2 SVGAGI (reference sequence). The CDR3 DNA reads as TGTGCCAGCAGTTACTCGTCGAACACTGAAGCTTTCTTT. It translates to CASSYSSNTEAFF.

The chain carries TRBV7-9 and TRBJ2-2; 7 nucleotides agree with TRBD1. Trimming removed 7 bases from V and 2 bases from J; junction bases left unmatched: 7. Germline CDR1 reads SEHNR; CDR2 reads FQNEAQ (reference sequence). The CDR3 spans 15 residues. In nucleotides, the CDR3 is TGTGCCAGCAAATCCGGGACAGCTAACACCGGGGAGCTGTTTTTT. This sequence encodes CASKSGTANTGELFF.

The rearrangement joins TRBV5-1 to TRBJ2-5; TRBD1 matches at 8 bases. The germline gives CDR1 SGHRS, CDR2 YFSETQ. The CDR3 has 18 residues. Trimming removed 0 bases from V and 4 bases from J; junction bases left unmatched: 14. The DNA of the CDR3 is TGCGCCAGCAGCTTGGTACCGGGCAGGGGGCGTAGTGGAGAGACCCAGTACTTC. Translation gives CASSLVPGRGRSGETQYF.

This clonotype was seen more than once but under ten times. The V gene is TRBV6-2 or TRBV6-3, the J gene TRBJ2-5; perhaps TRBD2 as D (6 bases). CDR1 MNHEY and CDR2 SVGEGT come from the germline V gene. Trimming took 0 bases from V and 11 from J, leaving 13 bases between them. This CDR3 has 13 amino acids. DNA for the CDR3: TGTGCCAGCAGTTACTCGGTTCCGGGGGAGCAGTACTTC. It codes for CASSYSVPGEQYF.

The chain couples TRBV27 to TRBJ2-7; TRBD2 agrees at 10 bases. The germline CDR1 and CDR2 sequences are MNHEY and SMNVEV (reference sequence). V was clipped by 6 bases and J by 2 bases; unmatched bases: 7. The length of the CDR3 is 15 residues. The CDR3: CASSRLSGGTYEQYF. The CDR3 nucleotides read TGTGCCAGCAGCCGCCTTAGCGGGGGGACCTACGAGCAGTACTTC.

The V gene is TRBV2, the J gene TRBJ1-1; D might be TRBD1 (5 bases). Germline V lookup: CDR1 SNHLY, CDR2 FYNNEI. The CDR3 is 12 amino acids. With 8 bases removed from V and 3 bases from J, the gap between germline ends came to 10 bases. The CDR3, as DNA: TGTGCCAGCGGAGGGGTGGACACTGAAGCTTTCTTT. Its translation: CASGGVDTEAFF.

In nucleotides, the CDR3 is TGTGCCAGCAGCCAGAACGTAGAGTACGAAAAACTGTTTTTT. Its protein product is CASSQNVEYEKLFF. V is TRBV7-8 and J is TRBJ1-4; D not certain. The CDR3 runs 14 residues. V was cut by 5 bases and J by 8 bases, with 15 bases left in between. Germline loops: CDR1 SGHVS, CDR2 FQNEAQ.

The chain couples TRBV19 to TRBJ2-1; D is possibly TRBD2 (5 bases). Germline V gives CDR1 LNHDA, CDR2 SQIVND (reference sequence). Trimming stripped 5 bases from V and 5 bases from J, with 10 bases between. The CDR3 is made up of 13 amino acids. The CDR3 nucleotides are TGTGCCAGTAGTCCGAGGGTACACAATGAGCAGTTCTTC. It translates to CASSPRVHNEQFF.